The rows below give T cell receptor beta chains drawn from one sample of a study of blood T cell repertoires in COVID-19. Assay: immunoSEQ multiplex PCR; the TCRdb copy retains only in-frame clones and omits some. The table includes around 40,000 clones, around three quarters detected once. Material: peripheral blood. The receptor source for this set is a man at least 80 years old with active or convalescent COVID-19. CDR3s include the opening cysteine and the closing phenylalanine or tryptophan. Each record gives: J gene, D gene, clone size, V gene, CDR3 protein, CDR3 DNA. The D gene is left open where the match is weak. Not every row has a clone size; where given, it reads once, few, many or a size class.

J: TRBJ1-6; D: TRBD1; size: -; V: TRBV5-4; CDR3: CASSSGQGGINSPLHF; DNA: TGTGCCAGCAGCTCGGGACAGGGTGGGATCAATTCACCCCTCCACTTT
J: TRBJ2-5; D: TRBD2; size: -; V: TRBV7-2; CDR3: CASSSRGGGAETQYF; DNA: TGTGCCAGCAGTTCCAGAGGCGGGGGGGCGGAGACCCAGTACTTC
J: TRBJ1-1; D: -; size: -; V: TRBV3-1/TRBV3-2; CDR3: CASSETPGVGTEAFF; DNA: TGTGCCAGCAGCGAAACTCCGGGGGTGGGCACTGAAGCTTTCTTT
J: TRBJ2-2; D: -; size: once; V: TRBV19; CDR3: CASRNYNTGELFF; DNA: TGTGCCAGTAGAAACTATAACACCGGGGAGCTGTTTTTT
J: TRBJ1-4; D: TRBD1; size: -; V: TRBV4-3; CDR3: CASSQQTGGFEKLFF; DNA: TGCGCCAGCAGCCAGCAGACAGGGGGCTTCGAAAAACTGTTTTTT
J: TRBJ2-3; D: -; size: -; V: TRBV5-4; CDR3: CASSSPGTSSTDTQYF; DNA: TGTGCCAGCAGCAGTCCAGGGACTTCCAGCACAGATACGCAGTATTTT
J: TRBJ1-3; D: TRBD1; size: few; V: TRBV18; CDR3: CASSLAGGISGNTIYF; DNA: TGTGCCAGCTCATTAGCAGGGGGAATCTCTGGAAACACCATATATTTT
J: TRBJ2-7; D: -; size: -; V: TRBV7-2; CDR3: CASSLGVQGTYEQYF; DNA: TGTGCCAGCAGCTTAGGGGTCCAGGGAACGTACGAGCAGTACTTC
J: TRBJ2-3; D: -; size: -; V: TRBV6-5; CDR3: CASSYSGHQPDTQYF; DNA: TGTGCCAGCAGTTACTCGGGACACCAACCAGATACGCAGTATTTT
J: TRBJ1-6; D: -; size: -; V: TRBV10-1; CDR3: CASSEPYRQSSYNSPLHF; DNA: TGCGCCAGCAGTGAACCCTACCGACAGAGCTCCTATAATTCACCCCTCCACTTT
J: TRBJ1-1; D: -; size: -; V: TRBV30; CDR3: CAWSTYRGTEAFF; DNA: TGTGCCTGGAGTACTTATCGGGGCACTGAAGCTTTCTTT
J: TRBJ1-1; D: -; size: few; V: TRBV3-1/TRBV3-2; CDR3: CASSRDITEAFF; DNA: TGTGCCAGCAGCCGGGACATCACTGAAGCTTTCTTT
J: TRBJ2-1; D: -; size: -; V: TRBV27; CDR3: CASSPYNEQFF; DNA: TGTGCCAGCAGCCCGTACAATGAGCAGTTCTTC
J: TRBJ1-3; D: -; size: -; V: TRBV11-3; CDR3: CASSSGSGNTIYF; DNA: TGTGCCAGCAGTTCGGGGTCTGGAAACACCATATATTTT
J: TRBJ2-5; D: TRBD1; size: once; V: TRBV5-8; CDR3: CASSSGQGARGETQYF; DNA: TGTGCCAGCAGCTCGGGACAGGGGGCGCGAGGCGAGACCCAGTACTTC
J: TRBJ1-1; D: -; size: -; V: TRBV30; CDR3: CAWTRGGTEAFF; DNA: TGTGCCTGGACCAGGGGCGGCACTGAAGCTTTCTTT
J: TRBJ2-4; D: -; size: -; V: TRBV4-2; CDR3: CASSQGASTQLGFGGNIQYF; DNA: TGTGCCAGCAGCCAAGGGGCTTCTACCCAGCTCGGCTTTGGTGGAAACATTCAGTACTTC
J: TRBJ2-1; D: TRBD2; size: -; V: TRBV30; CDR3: CAWRSSAGGGNEQFF; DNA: TGTGCCTGGAGATCGTCGGCGGGAGGGGGGAATGAGCAGTTCTTC
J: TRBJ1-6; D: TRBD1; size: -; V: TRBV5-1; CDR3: CASSLKSGQGNSPLHF; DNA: TGCGCCAGCAGCTTGAAATCGGGACAGGGAAACTCACCCCTCCACTTT
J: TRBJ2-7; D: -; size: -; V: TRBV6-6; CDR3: CASSLVSYEQYF; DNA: TGTGCCAGCAGCCTAGTCTCCTACGAGCAGTACTTC
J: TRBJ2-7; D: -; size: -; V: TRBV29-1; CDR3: CSAKEGAHYEQYF; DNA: TGCAGCGCCAAGGAGGGGGCCCACTACGAGCAGTACTTC
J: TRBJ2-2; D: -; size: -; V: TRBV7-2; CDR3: CASSWGGRPGELFF; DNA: TGTGCCAGCAGCTGGGGGGGGCGTCCCGGGGAGCTGTTTTTT
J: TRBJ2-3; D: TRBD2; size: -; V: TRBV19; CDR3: CAIGSGRHTDTQYF; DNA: TGTGCCATAGGGAGCGGGAGGCACACAGATACGCAGTATTTT